This T cell receptor beta chain was identified during a study of OX40 agonist ivuxolimab in advanced cancers. Turning to the overall study: Ivuxolimab, which targeted the costimulatory receptor OX40 (CD134), was an agonistic, fully human IgG2 monoclonal antibody. Intravenous ivuxolimab was administered to patients every 2 weeks at six dose levels: 0.01, 0.1, 0.3, 1.5, 3 and 10 mg/kg. Patients were allowed to have had prior anti-PD-1, anti-PD-L1 or anti-CTLA-4 therapy, and more than 35% of the dose-escalation patients had been treated with checkpoint inhibitors. Among the roughly 52 dose-escalation patients, 19 had hepatocellular carcinoma, around 15 melanoma, 9 renal cell carcinoma and 9 head and neck cancer. Peripheral TCRbeta sequencing aimed to test whether ivuxolimab altered TCR sequence diversity and caused clonal T-cell expansion. Partial responses occurred in three dose-escalation patients: two with cutaneous melanoma and one with hepatocellular carcinoma. In the dose-escalation cohort, 70% to 90% of patients were male, and the mean age was around 60 years with a range of roughly 20 to 79. The paper reports the monotherapy dose-escalation portion (N = 52 patients) of the phase I ivuxolimab trial. What the work shows at the level of the full study, not this receptor alone: On average, CD8+ T cells showed more expanded clones than CD4+ T cells after ivuxolimab. The antigen specificity of the clonally expanded peripheral T cells was not determined. Low levels of normalized T-cell clonal expansion were also seen in some nonresponding patients. Clonal expansion of both CD4+ and CD8+ blood T cells was observed from baseline to week 6 at doses 0.1 to 3.0 mg/kg. In partial responders in the 0.1-3.0 mg/kg groups, normalized peripheral clonal expansion was found to be among the lowest, especially among CD8+ T cells.

Genomic DNA was isolated from the sorted cells so that the TCRbeta CDR3 region could be sequenced. The immunoSEQ Assay was used to sequence the TCRbeta CDR3 regions. TCRdb took over this immuneACCESS table, retaining in-frame rearrangements with V and J assigned. Such tables are incomplete; in checked studies, under half of the missing clones stem from an unresolved V gene, and the remainder is unexplained. Recorded for this sample are about 69,000 clones; 60% to 85% of them occurred a single time. The ten top clones hold around 2.3% of the sample. The trial excluded patients who had a history of autoimmune disease or who were on systemic immunosuppression. Peripheral blood for TCR sequencing was collected from all dose cohorts at baseline, on cycle 4 day 1, and on cycle 7 day 1. The samples were drawn from a first-in-human, open-label, multicenter phase I dose-escalation trial of ivuxolimab. Adults with locally advanced or metastatic melanoma, renal cell carcinoma, hepatocellular carcinoma or head and neck squamous cell carcinoma were enrolled in the trial. CD4+ and CD8+ T cells were sorted separately from peripheral blood before TCR sequencing.

Trimming takes 5 bases from V and 4 bases from J, and the germline ends sit 13 bases apart. The CDR3 spans 14 residues, from the cysteine through the phenylalanine. Only the CDR3 portion is preserved as DNA: 42 bases, with reading frame beginning at the first base. The germline V gene encodes CDR1 LNHNV and CDR2 YYDKDF (reference sequence). With respect to this clone: It lacks a known antigen. It has no much larger one-base neighbor in the sample; base qualities were not kept.

The rearranged segments are TRBV15 and TRBJ2-3; possibly the D gene is TRBD1, per 6 matching bases. The source material was CD4+ or CD8+ T cells sorted from blood, sampled in a trial of the OX40 agonist ivuxolimab. The sequence was obtained from an adult with an advanced solid tumor such as melanoma, head and neck, liver or kidney cancer. The CDR3 here reads CATSLGQKADTQYF. The sequence in DNA is TGTGCCACCAGCCTCGGACAGAAGGCAGATACGCAGTATTTT.